Below are 4 T cell receptor beta chains sequenced from a single sample in a study of OX40 agonist ivuxolimab in advanced cancers. Measured with immunoSEQ multiplex PCR; TCRdb has only the in-frame clones, and not every one. The sample carries about 79,000 clones, roughly 88% recorded once. Sequences were derived from CD4+ or CD8+ T cells sorted from blood, sampled in a trial of the OX40 agonist ivuxolimab. The receptors originated from an adult with an advanced solid tumor such as melanoma, head and neck, liver or kidney cancer.

The genes are TRBV10-1 and TRBJ2-5, with D perhaps matching TRBD2 (7 bases). The CDR3 is made up of 14 amino acids. Germline V lookup: CDR1 WNHNN, CDR2 SYGVQD (reference sequence). Trimming shortened V by 4 bases and J by 5 bases, and 14 bases separated the two germline ends. CDR3 sequence: CASSAGGFEETQYF. In DNA form, the CDR3 reads TGCGCCAGCAGTGCGGGGGGCTTCGAGGAGACCCAGTACTTC.

The V gene is TRBV9, the J gene TRBJ1-1; no clear D gene. This CDR3 has 12 residues. The germline V gene encodes CDR1 SGDLS and CDR2 YYNGEE. V was pared by 3 bases and J by 2 bases, with 5 bases between. CDR3 in amino acids: CASSAPNTEAFF. The CDR3 DNA follows: TGTGCCAGCAGCGCACCAAACACTGAAGCTTTCTTT.

CDR3 sequence reads: CASSLRITSGGELFF. CDR3 bases: TGTGCCAGCTCACTACGGATCACCTCGGGCGGGGAGCTGTTTTTT. This rearrangement joins TRBV18 to TRBJ2-2; D uncertain. This CDR3 has 15 amino acids. CDR1 and CDR2 (germline): KGHSH, LQKENI. V was clipped by 4 bases and J by 7 bases, with 16 bases between them.

The V call is TRBV5-6, the J call TRBJ2-1; D may correspond to TRBD1 or TRBD2 (5 bases each). The CDR3 has 15 amino acids. Per germline, CDR1 SGHDT and CDR2 YYEEEE. The germline V and J ends were trimmed by 0 bases and 7 bases, with 14 bases remaining between them. The CDR3: CASSLAGTTGNEQFF. The CDR3 DNA reads as TGTGCCAGCAGCTTGGCCGGGACCACCGGGAATGAGCAGTTCTTC.